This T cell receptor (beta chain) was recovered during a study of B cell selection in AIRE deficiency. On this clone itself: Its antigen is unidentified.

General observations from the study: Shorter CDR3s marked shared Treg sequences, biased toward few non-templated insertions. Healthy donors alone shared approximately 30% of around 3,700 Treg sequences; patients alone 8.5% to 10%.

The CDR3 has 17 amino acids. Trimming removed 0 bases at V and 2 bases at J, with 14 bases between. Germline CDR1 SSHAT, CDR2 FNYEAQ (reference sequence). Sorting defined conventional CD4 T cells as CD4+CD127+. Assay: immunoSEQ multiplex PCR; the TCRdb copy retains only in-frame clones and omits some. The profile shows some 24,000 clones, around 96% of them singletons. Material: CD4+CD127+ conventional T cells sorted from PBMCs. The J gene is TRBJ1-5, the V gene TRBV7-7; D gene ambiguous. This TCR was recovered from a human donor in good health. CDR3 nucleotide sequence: TGTGCCAGCAGCTTAGCCCCTCCCGGGCTGGGCAATCAGCCCCAGCATTTT. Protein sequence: CASSLAPPGLGNQPQHF.